The clone carrying this T cell receptor beta chain came up once. The source of the sample is a study of blood T cells in healthy people across ages. Next came a second PCR, run for about 7 to 12 cycles, which used a sample-barcoded 5' primer along with a J-beta primer mix. All cDNA molecules were each tagged by a template-switch adaptor with 12 random nucleotides. TCRdb processed the 5' RACE reads anew with MiXCR; each CDR3 protein has one entry. The profile shows approximately 780,000 distinct CDR3 sequences, roughly 25% of them singletons. The sample also formed part of further work on T cells of mothers and their children. That work contributes: From each mother came over 8.5 million TCR beta CDR3 reads, and from each child came roughly 2.9 million.

The clonotype comes from a boy aged 5-17 years in good health. Sequencing used blood.

DNA of the CDR3: TGTGCCACCAGCAAATCTTCGACAGGGGGCGGGGACATTCAGTACTTC. Protein sequence: CATSKSSTGGGDIQYF. V is TRBV15 and J is TRBJ2-4, with TRBD1 matching over 10 bases. V trimming: 4 bases; J trimming: 8 bases; junction bases outside the gene matches: 11. Germline V lookup: CDR1 LNHNV, CDR2 YYDKDF (reference sequence). The CDR3 is 16 amino acids. The variable domain in full, completed from reference TRBV15 and TRBJ2-4, reads DAMVIQNPRYQVTQFGKPVTLSCSQTLNHNVMYWYQQKSSQAPKLLFHYYDKDFNNEADTPDNFQSRRPNTSFCFLDIRSPGLGDTAMYLCATSKSSTGGGDIQYFGAGTRLSVL.